These 2 T cell receptor beta chains were all obtained from the same sample, sequenced in a study of T cells in Graves' hyperthyroidism and ophthalmopathy. Regions amplified from RNA transcripts were the TCR beta CDR3 regions. The study used the HTBI primer set for a first-round RT-PCR of the TCR CDR3. A single record per CDR3 protein comes from TCRdb applying MiXCR to the multiplex PCR reads. The profile shows roughly 580,000 distinct CDR3 sequences, about 15% of them singletons. Sequences were obtained from blood. These receptors all stem from a woman in her 30s with Graves' hyperthyroidism that later progressed to Graves' ophthalmopathy.

The J gene is TRBJ2-2, the V gene TRBV28; D could derive from TRBD1 or TRBD2 (6 bases each). The germline gives CDR1 MDHEN, CDR2 SYDVKM. The ends were cut back, 8 bases at V and 4 bases at J, with 17 bases in the middle. There are 15 residues in the CDR3. In DNA, the CDR3 is TGTGCCAGCCTCGGGCCGGGGGCGGGCACCGGGGAGCTGTTTTTT. Translated, it gives CASLGPGAGTGELFF. The full variable domain, with the rest looked up from reference TRBV28 and TRBJ2-2, is DVKVTQSSRYLVKRTGEKVFLECVQDMDHENMFWYRQDPGLGLRLIYFSYDVKMKEKGDIPEGYSVSREKKERFSLILESASTNQTSMYLCASLGPGAGTGELFFGEGSRLTVL.

This clonotype was observed a few times. The rearrangement uses TRBV28 and TRBJ2-7; 9 bases line up with TRBD2. The CDR3 has 15 residues. With 6 bases clipped from V and 3 bases from J, the junction kept 9 bases outside the gene matches. Germline CDR1 and CDR2: MDHEN and SYDVKM. The CDR3 here is CASSPPSGTLYEQYF. CDR3 in DNA: TGTGCCAGCAGCCCCCCTAGCGGGACTCTCTACGAGCAGTACTTC. The full variable domain, with the rest looked up from reference TRBV28 and TRBJ2-7, is DVKVTQSSRYLVKRTGEKVFLECVQDMDHENMFWYRQDPGLGLRLIYFSYDVKMKEKGDIPEGYSVSREKKERFSLILESASTNQTSMYLCASSPPSGTLYEQYFGPGTRLTVT.